Below are 26 T cell receptor beta chains sequenced from a single sample in a study of blood T cells in healthy people across ages. Alongside a J-beta primer mix, a sample-barcoded 5' primer served in a second PCR lasting roughly 7 to 11 cycles. MiXCR, run by TCRdb on the 5' RACE reads, gives a single entry per CDR3 protein. The table includes roughly 1,700,000 distinct CDR3 sequences, approximately 28% detected once. Material for sequencing was blood. These receptors all stem from a woman under 40 in good health.

The V gene is TRBV6-1, the J gene TRBJ1-1; D remains unclear. The CDR3 loop spans 16 amino acids. V lost 2 bases, J lost 1 base, and 14 bases lay in between. The germline CDR1 and CDR2 sequences are MNHNS and SASEGT. The CDR3 protein is CASSELTGKPNTEAFF. The DNA of the CDR3 is TGTGCCAGCAGTGAATTGACCGGCAAGCCGAACACTGAAGCTTTCTTT.

This clonotype has a count of ten or more. The chain is built from TRBV29-1 and TRBJ2-3; 8 bases are a match to TRBD2. This CDR3 has 16 residues. The trim removed 5 bases at V and 2 bases at J, leaving 12 bases unmatched. In germline, CDR1 is SQVTM, CDR2 ANQGSEA. CDR3 DNA: TGCAGCGTTTTGAAGGTTGCGGGGGGAACCACAGATACGCAGTATTTT. It specifies CSVLKVAGGTTDTQYF.

The chain is built from TRBV29-1 and TRBJ2-1; tentative D call: TRBD1 (5 bases). Germline CDR1 is SQVTM and CDR2 is ANQGSEA. V gave up 2 bases and J gave up 10 bases, with 21 bases separating them. CDR3 size: 15 residues. The CDR3 spells CSVELAGHPSYEQFF. In nucleotides, the CDR3 is TGCAGCGTTGAATTGGCCGGACACCCCTCCTACGAGCAGTTCTTC.

The chain links TRBV20-1 to TRBJ2-3; 10 bases align to TRBD2. Unmatched junction bases numbered 5, after V lost 5 bases and J lost 0 bases. CDR3 size: 15 residues. Germline CDR1 reads DFQATT; CDR2 reads SNEGSKA (reference sequence). The CDR3 loop is CSAPATSGSTDTQYF. Here the CDR3 DNA reads TGCAGTGCTCCGGCGACTAGCGGGAGCACAGATACGCAGTATTTT.

This clonotype was found many times. This rearrangement joins TRBV10-3 to TRBJ2-1; TRBD2 matches at 12 bases. Germline assignment: CDR1 ENHRY and CDR2 SYGVKD. This CDR3 is 18 amino acids long. V lost 5 bases and J lost 0; bases outside the gene matches: 8. CDR3: CAISLPGTSGLSYNEQFF. CDR3 nucleotide sequence: TGTGCCATCAGTTTACCCGGGACTAGCGGGCTCTCCTACAATGAGCAGTTCTTC.

The sample holds many counts of this clonotype. The chain employs TRBV5-1 and TRBJ2-5, with D possibly matching TRBD1 (5 bases). The CDR3 loop spans 14 amino acids. Germline loops: CDR1 SGHRS, CDR2 YFSETQ. The V end lost 6 bases, the J end lost 1 base, and 13 bases lay between the germline ends. The DNA for the CDR3 is TGCGCCAGCACCCATCTAGACAGCCAAGAGACCCAGTACTTC. Its protein product is CASTHLDSQETQYF.

This chain connects TRBV4-1 to TRBJ2-2; no firm D call. The CDR3 is 14 amino acids. Between the trimmed V and J ends, which lost 3 bases and 4 bases, there was a span of 9 bases. Germline CDR1 and CDR2: MGHRA and YSYEKL. Here the CDR3 reads CASSHRLITGELFF. The CDR3 bases are TGCGCCAGCAGCCATAGGCTAATCACCGGGGAGCTGTTTTTT.

In regard to this clonotype: An end of the junction does not agree with germline; a read error may underlie this. CDR3 amino acids: CASRVARTDAQYF. Written as DNA, the CDR3 is TGTGCCAGCAGGGTAGCTAGAACAGATGCGCAGTATTTT. The chain employs TRBV12-3 or TRBV12-4 and TRBJ2-3; D call uncertain. The CDR3 loop spans 13 amino acids.

This clonotype was picked up many times. The junction shows a germline mismatch at one end, possibly a read error. V is TRBV7-9 and J is TRBJ2-7; a weak D match, TRBD2 (7 bases). Germline CDR1 SEHNR, CDR2 FQNEAQ (reference sequence). The CDR3 loop spans 14 amino acids. The CDR3 loop is CASSLVGGPYEQYF. CDR3 DNA sequence: TGCGCCAGCAGCTTGGTCGGGGGGCCCTACGAGCAGTACTTC.

This clonotype was counted a few times. The J gene is TRBJ1-5, the V gene TRBV7-9; D is unresolved. This CDR3 contains 15 residues. The germline V gene has CDR1 SEHNR and CDR2 FQNEAQ (reference sequence). Trimming removed 5 bases from V and 1 base from J, with 12 bases in between. The CDR3 sequence is CASSPSLGSNQPQHF. In nucleotides, the CDR3 is TGTGCCAGCAGCCCCTCGCTAGGGAGCAATCAGCCCCAGCATTTT.

This clonotype was seen many times. J is TRBJ2-7 and V is TRBV20-1; 12 bases are shared with TRBD1. Germline CDR1 DFQATT, CDR2 SNEGSKA (reference sequence). The CDR3 extends over 15 amino acids. V shed 1 base and J 2 bases; nucleotides not matched to a gene: 3. The CDR3 region has the DNA TGCAGTGCTAGAGCCGGGACAGGGGGCGCCTACGAGCAGTACTTC. Amino acid sequence: CSARAGTGGAYEQYF.

V is TRBV29-1 and J is TRBJ2-2; maybe TRBD1 (6 bases). Germline assignment: CDR1 SQVTM and CDR2 ANQGSEA. V was cut by 7 bases and J by 4 bases, with 10 bases left in between. The CDR3 contains 12 residues. CDR3 sequence reads: CSASGATGELFF. The CDR3 nucleotides read TGCAGCGCATCAGGGGCCACCGGGGAGCTGTTTTTT.

Only a few counts were recorded for this clonotype. This chain connects TRBV7-2 to TRBJ2-7; maybe TRBD2 (6 bases). CDR3 length equals 15 residues. Germline V gene lookup returns CDR1 SGHTA and CDR2 FQGNSA. Trimming removed 5 bases at V and 2 bases at J, with 16 bases between. The CDR3 nucleotides are TGTGCCAGCAGCCAGGGTGGACTACTCCCCTACGAGCAGTACTTC. Residues: CASSQGGLLPYEQYF.

This clonotype came up once. Just one base apart from a much larger clone, this may be a read error. The chain is built from TRBV9 and TRBJ2-4; the D gene is possibly TRBD1 (6 bases). Germline V lookup: CDR1 SGDLS, CDR2 YYNGEE. The CDR3 is made up of 15 amino acids. The CDR3 is CAGSSGGRAKNIQYF. The CDR3 DNA sequence: TGTGCCGGCAGTAGTGGGGGCAGGGCCAAAAACATTCAGTACTTC.

In this sample, this clonotype turned up a few times. Here the CDR3 reads CSASPPTGGGQETQYF. CDR3 DNA: TGCAGTGCTAGCCCCCCGACAGGTGGGGGCCAAGAGACCCAGTACTTC. The V call is TRBV20-1, the J call TRBJ2-5; a possible D gene is TRBD1 (6 bases). The CDR3 sequence is 16 residues long. V was trimmed by 3 bases and J by 1 base, leaving 18 bases between them. Germline V gene data show CDR1 as DFQATT and CDR2 as SNEGSKA (reference sequence).

Note on this clonotype: This clone may be a read error of a much larger clone one base away. This chain links TRBV7-2 with TRBJ2-2; perhaps TRBD2 as D (5 bases). The germline V gene has CDR1 SGHTA and CDR2 FQGNSA. Trimming cost V 6 bases and J 0 bases, with 8 bases left between them. This CDR3 comprises 14 residues. The CDR3 here is CASRSGTNTGELFF. The DNA for the CDR3 is TGTGCCAGCAGGTCCGGGACGAACACCGGGGAGCTGTTTTTT.

In the case of this clonotype: It may be a read error: a sequence one base away is much more abundant. The chain couples TRBV3-1 to TRBJ2-4, with 9 bases that match TRBD2. Gene TRBJ2-7 matches the end of the DNA better, so the J call may be wrong. Germline V gene lookup returns CDR1 LGHDT and CDR2 YNNKEL (reference sequence). This CDR3 spans 15 amino acids. The CDR3 protein is CAGSQDWTSVVEQYF. CDR3 DNA: TGTGCCGGCAGCCAAGATTGGACTAGCGTAGTCGAGCAGTACTTC.

This clonotype was detected many times. V is TRBV7-2 and J is TRBJ2-1; D call uncertain. V gave up 1 base and J gave up 10 bases, with 17 bases separating them. The V gene's germline CDR1 is SGHTA and CDR2 FQGNSA. This CDR3 is 15 amino acids long. The CDR3 region is CASSLDPPAVGEQFF. The CDR3 nucleotides read TGTGCCAGCAGCTTAGACCCCCCAGCCGTGGGGGAGCAGTTCTTC.

The gene calls are TRBV20-1 and TRBJ2-2, with 7 positions matching TRBD1. This CDR3 has 16 residues. V shed 5 bases, J shed 0 bases, and the junction held 9 bases outside the gene matches. Germline values: CDR1 DFQATT, CDR2 SNEGSKA (reference sequence). The CDR3 loop is CSARQGGGSNTGELFF. The CDR3 region has the DNA TGCAGTGCTCGACAGGGTGGAGGATCGAACACCGGGGAGCTGTTTTTT.

This clonotype has at least ten counts. One base away lies a much larger clone, so this may be a sequencing read error. The gene calls are TRBV11-2 and TRBJ2-5; unclear D gene. Trimming removed 3 bases at V and 5 bases at J, with 4 bases between. Germline CDR1 is SGHAT and CDR2 is FQNNGV. CDR3 length: 11 amino acids. The CDR3 DNA reads TGTGCCAGCAGCTTCGTGGAGACCCAGTACTTC. Encoded protein: CASSFVETQYF.

This clonotype has a handful of counts. This chain joins TRBV12-3 or TRBV12-4 and TRBJ2-1, with 10 bases aligning to TRBD2. With 3 bases clipped from V and 8 bases from J, the junction kept 7 bases outside the gene matches. The CDR3 has 15 amino acids. This CDR3 reads CASSLIAGGGDEQFF. CDR3 sequence (DNA): TGTGCCAGCAGTTTGATAGCGGGAGGAGGGGATGAGCAGTTCTTC.

This clonotype has only a few counts. The chain employs TRBV7-2 and TRBJ2-3; TRBD2 is a possible D gene (5 bases). Trimming cost V 10 bases and J 0 bases, with 17 bases left between them. This CDR3 is built from 15 residues. Germline V gene lookup returns CDR1 SGHTA and CDR2 FQGNSA. CDR3 in amino acids: CATAAGAASTDTQYF. The DNA of the CDR3 is TGTGCCACCGCGGCGGGCGCCGCTAGCACAGATACGCAGTATTTT.

DNA for the CDR3: TGTGCCAGCACTATGGGTGGAAATGAGCAGTTCTTC. Residues: CASTMGGNEQFF. V gene TRBV2 combines with J gene TRBJ2-1; D ambiguous. Germline V CDR1 and CDR2: SNHLY, FYNNEI. The length of the CDR3 is 12 residues. Trimming cost V 7 bases and J 7 bases, with 11 bases left between them.

This clonotype was picked up a small number of times. The chain uses TRBV15 and TRBJ2-7, with D perhaps TRBD1 (5 bases). This CDR3 has 13 residues. In germline, CDR1 is LNHNV, CDR2 YYDKDF (reference sequence). With 0 bases removed from V and 12 bases from J, the gap between germline ends came to 15 bases. CDR3: CATSRDQRTRPYF. For the CDR3, the DNA is TGTGCCACCAGCAGAGACCAACGGACAAGACCGTACTTC.

This clonotype has more than one count but fewer than ten. The chain carries TRBV24-1 and TRBJ1-5; 8 nucleotides agree with TRBD1. Losses at the gene ends were 4 bases for V and 5 bases for J; bases not matched to a gene: 6. The CDR3 spans 15 residues. Germline loops: CDR1 KGHDR, CDR2 SFDVKD. In DNA, the CDR3 is TGTGCCACCAGTGACCGGACAGGGCCTGATCAGCCCCAGCATTTT. It yields the protein CATSDRTGPDQPQHF.

V and J are TRBV18 and TRBJ2-2, with 7 bases aligning to TRBD1. The CDR3 runs 16 residues. Trimming cost V 3 bases and J 1 base; bases outside gene matches: 5. CDR1 is KGHSH, CDR2 LQKENI, per germline. The DNA for the CDR3 is TGTGCCAGCTCACCGAAGGGGACAGTGAACACCGGGGAGCTGTTTTTT. Translation: CASSPKGTVNTGELFF.